A single T cell receptor (beta chain) is shown here with its context. These data belong to a study of blood T cell repertoires in COVID-19. Sequenced by immunoSEQ multiplex PCR; TCRdb stores in-frame clones only, minus some. The table lists more than 100,000 clones, around 89% of them singletons. Germline V gives CDR1 SGDLS, CDR2 YYNGEE. The V gene lost 1 base and the J gene lost 0 bases, with 10 bases spanning the gap. This CDR3 spans 15 amino acids. The sequence came from a man between 50 and 59 years old with active or convalescent COVID-19. V gene TRBV9 combines with J gene TRBJ1-2, with a weak D call TRBD1 (5 bases). The sample consisted of peripheral blood. CDR3 loop: CASSVRSGTNYGYTF. CDR3 nucleotide sequence: TGTGCCAGCAGCGTAAGGTCAGGGACTAACTATGGCTACACCTTC.